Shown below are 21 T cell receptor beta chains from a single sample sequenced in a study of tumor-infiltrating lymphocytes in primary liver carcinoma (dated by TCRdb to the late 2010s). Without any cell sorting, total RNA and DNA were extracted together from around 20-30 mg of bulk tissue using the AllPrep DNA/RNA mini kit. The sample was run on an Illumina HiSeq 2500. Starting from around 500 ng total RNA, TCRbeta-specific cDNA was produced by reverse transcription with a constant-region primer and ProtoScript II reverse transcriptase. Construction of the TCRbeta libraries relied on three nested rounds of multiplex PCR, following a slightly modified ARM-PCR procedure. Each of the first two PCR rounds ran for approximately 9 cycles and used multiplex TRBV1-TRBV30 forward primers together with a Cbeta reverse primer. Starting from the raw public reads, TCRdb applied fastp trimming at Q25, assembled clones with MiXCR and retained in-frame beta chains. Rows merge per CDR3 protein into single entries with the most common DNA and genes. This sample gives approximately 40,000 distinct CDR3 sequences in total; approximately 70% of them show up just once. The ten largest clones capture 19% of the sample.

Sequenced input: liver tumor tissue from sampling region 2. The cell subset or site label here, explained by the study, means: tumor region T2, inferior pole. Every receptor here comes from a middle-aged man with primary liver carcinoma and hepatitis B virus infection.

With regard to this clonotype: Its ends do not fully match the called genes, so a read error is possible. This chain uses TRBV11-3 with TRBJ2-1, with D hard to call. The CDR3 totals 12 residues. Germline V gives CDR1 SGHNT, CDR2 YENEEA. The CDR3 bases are TGTGCCAACAGCTTAAAAGCCGATGAGCAGTTCTTC. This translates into CANSLKADEQFF.

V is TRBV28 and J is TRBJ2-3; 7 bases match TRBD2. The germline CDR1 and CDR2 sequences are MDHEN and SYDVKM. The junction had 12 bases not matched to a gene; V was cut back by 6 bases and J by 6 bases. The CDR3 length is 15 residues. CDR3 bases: TGTGCCAGCAGCCCGGGATACTACGGGAGGGATACGCAGTATTTT. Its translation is CASSPGYYGRDTQYF.

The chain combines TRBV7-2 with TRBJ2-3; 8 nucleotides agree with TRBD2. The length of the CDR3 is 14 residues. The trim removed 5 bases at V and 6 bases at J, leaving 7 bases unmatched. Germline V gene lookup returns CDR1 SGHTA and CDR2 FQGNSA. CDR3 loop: CASSIIGGADTQYF. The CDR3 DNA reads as TGTGCCAGCAGCATAATCGGGGGGGCGGATACGCAGTATTTT.

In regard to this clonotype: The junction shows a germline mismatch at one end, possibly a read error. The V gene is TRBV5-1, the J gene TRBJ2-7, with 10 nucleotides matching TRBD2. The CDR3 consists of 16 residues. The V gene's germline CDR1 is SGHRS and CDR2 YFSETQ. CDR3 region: CAGSSMTSGPGYEQYF. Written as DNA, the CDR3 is TGCGCCGGCAGCTCTATGACTAGCGGGCCGGGCTACGAACAGTACTTC.

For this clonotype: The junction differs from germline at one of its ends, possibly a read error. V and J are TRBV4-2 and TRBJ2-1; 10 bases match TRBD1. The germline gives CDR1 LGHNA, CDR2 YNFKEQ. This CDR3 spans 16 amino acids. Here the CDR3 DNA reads TGTGCCAGTAGCCATGGCGGGGGACAGGGGAACAATGAGCAGTTCTTC. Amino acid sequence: CASSHGGGQGNNEQFF.

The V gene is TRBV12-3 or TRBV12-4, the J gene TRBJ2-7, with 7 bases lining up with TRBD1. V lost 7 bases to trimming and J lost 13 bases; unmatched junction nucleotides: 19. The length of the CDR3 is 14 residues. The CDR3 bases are TGTGCCAGCACCCCCGGGACAGAAAAACACGGGCATTACTTC. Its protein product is CASTPGTEKHGHYF.

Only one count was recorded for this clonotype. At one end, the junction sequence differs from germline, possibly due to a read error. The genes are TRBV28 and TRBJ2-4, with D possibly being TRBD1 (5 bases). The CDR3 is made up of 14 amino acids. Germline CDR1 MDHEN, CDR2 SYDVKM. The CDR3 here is CVSSGAVAKNIQYF. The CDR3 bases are TGTGTCAGCAGTGGGGCGGTGGCAAAAAACATTCAGTACTTC.

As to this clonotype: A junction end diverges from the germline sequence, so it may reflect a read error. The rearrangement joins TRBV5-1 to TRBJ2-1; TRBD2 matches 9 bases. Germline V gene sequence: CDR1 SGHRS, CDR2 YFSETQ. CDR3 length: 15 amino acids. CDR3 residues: CAISLTAGGSNGQFF. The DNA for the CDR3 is TGCGCCATCAGCTTGACGGCGGGAGGGAGCAATGGGCAGTTCTTC.

The CDR3 loop reads CSVEANSGRTETQYF. The CDR3 DNA follows: TGCAGCGTTGAGGCGAACAGTGGGCGAACAGAGACCCAGTACTTC. V is TRBV29-1 and J is TRBJ2-5; D is uncertain. V was pared by 3 bases and J by 4 bases, with 18 bases between. Germline V gene data show CDR1 as SQVTM and CDR2 as ANQGSEA. This CDR3 has 15 residues.

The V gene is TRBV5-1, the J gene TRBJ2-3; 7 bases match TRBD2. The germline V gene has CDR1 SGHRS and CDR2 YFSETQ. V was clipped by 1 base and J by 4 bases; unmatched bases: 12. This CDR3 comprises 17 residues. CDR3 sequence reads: CASSLILMAGAADTQYF. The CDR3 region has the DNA TGCGCCAGCAGCTTGATCCTGATGGCGGGAGCTGCAGATACGCAGTATTTT.

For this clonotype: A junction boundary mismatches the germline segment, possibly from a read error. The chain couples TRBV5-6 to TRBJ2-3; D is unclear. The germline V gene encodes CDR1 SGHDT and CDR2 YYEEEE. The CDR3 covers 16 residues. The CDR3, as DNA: TGTGCCGGCAGGCTTGTGGGCGGAAGTAGCACAGATACGCAGTATTTT. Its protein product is CAGRLVGGSSTDTQYF.

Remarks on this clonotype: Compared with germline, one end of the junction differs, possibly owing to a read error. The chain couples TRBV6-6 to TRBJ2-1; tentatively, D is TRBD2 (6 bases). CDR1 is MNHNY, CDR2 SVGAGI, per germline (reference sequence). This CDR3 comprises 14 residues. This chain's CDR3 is CTSCSRTTPLGQFF. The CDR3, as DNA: TGTACCAGCTGTTCCCGGACTACCCCCCTCGGGCAGTTCTTC.

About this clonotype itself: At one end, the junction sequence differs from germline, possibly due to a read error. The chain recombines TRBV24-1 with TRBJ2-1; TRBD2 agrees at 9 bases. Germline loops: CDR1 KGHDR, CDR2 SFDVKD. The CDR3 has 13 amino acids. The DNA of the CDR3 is TGTGCCACCGGTAGCGGGAGTTATGATGAGCATTTCTTT. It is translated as CATGSGSYDEHFF.

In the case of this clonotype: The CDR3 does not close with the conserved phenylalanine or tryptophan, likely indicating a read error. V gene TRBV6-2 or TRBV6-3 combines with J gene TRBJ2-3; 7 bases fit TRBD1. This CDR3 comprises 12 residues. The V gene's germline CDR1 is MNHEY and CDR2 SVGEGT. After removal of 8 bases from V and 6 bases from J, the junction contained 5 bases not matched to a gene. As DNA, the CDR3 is TGTGCCAGCTGTCCGACAGGGGATACGCAGTATTTA. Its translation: CASCPTGDTQYL.

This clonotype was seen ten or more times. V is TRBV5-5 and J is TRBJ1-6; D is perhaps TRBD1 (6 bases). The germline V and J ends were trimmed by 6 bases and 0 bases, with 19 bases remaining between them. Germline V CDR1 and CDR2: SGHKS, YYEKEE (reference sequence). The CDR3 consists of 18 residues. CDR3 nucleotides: TGTGCCAGCACCCTACGGGACAAGACGAGCTCCTATAATTCACCCCTCCACTTT. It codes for CASTLRDKTSSYNSPLHF.

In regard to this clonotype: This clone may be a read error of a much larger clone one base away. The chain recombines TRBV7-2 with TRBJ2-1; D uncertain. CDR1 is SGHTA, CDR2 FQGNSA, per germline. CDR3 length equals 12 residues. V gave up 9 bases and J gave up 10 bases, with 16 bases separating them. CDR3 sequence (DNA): TGTGCCAGAACCCACACCGGGCGGGAGCAGTTCTTC. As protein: CARTHTGREQFF.

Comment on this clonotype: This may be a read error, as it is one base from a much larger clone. CDR3 sequence reads: CARCQGQSEQYF. CDR3 nucleotides: TGTGCCAGGTGCCAGGGACAGAGCGAGCAGTACTTC. V and J are TRBV7-9 and TRBJ2-7; 7 positions match TRBD1. V was pared by 9 bases and J by 6 bases, with 8 bases of the junction left unmatched. This CDR3 spans 12 amino acids. Germline V gene sequence: CDR1 SEHNR, CDR2 FQNEAQ (reference sequence).

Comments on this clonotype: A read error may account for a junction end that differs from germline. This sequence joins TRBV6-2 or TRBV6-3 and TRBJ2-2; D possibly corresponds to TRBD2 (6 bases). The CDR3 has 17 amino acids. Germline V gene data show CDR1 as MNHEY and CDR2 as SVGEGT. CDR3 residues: CANSPSSGLWNTRELFF. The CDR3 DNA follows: TGTGCCAACAGCCCCTCGTCGGGACTCTGGAACACCCGGGAGCTGTTTTTT.

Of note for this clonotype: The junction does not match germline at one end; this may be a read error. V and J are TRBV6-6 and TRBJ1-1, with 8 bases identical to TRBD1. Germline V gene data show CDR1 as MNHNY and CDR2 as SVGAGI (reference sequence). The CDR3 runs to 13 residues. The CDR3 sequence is CACSTGGTTEVLF. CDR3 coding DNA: TGTGCCTGCAGCACAGGGGGGACTACTGAAGTTCTCTTT.

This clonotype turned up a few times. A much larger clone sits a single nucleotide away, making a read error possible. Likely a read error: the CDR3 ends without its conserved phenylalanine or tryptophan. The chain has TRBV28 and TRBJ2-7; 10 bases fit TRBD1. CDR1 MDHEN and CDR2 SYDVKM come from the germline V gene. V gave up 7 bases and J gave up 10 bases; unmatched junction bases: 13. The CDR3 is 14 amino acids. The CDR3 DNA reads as TGTGCCAGCACCGGATCGACAGGGGGCCCATTTCAGTACCTC. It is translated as CASTGSTGGPFQYL.

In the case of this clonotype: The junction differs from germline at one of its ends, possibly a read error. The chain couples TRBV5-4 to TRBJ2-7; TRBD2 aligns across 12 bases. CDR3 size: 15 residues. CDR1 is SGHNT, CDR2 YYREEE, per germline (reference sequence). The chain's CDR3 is CASSLQTSGRYEHYF. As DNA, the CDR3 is TGTGCCAGCAGCCTTCAGACTAGCGGGAGATACGAGCATTACTTC. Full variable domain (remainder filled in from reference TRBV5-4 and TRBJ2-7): ETGVTQSPTHLIKTRGQQVTLRCSSQSGHNTVSWYQQALGQGPQFIFQYYREEENGRGNFPPRFSGLQFPNYSSELNVNALELDDSALYLCASSLQTSGRYEHYFGPGTRLTVT.